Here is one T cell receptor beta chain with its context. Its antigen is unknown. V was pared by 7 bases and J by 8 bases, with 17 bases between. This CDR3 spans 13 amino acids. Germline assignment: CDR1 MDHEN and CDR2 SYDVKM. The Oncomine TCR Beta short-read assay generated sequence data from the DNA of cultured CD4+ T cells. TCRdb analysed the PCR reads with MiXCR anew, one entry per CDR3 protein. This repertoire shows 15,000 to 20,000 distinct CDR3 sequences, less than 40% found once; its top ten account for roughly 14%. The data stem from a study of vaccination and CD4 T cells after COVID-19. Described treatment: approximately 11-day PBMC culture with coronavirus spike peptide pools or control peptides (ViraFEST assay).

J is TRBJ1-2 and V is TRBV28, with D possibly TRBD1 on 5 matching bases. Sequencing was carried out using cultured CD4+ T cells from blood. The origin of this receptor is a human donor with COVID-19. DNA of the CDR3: TGTGCCAGCATCACTTCGTTGGGGGGAGGCTACACCTTC. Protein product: CASITSLGGGYTF.